The text below deals with one T cell receptor beta chain. Clones were sequenced by immunoSEQ multiplex PCR, and TCRdb holds only the in-frame ones, with some missing. The sample shows a few hundred thousand clones, roughly 86% of them seen only once. Deletions cut 8 bases from V and 0 bases from J, with 8 bases between. The length of the CDR3 is 13 residues. Germline CDR1 MNHEY, CDR2 SMNVEV (reference sequence). The sample is drawn from a study of blood T cell repertoires in COVID-19. Across the study: The United States, Italy and Spain supplied acute and convalescent COVID-19 samples.

Each participant's cohort was designated according to participant-reported clinical history. Input material: PBMCs or T cells enriched from blood (not recorded which). The source is a man younger than 30 with acute COVID-19. The rearrangement links TRBV27 to TRBJ1-5, with D maybe TRBD1 (5 bases). The CDR3 reads CASRGDSNQPQHF. The CDR3 nucleotides are TGTGCCAGCCGGGGGGATAGCAATCAGCCCCAGCATTTT.